The rows below give T cell receptor beta chains drawn from one sample of a study of long-term antiretroviral therapy in people with HIV. Some clones are missing from TCRdb's copy, which holds only in-frame ones; the method was immunoSEQ multiplex PCR. The sample consists of 39,000 or so clones, around 80% of them appearing once. This specimen consisted of unsorted PBMCs, obtained 0.6 years after starting antiretroviral therapy. These receptors were collected from a man between 18 and 29 years old with HIV. Each CDR3 is given with its conserved first and last residue. Fields, in order: V gene, clone size, J gene, D gene, CDR3 protein, CDR3 DNA. D genes are given only for firm matches. Not every row has a clone size; where given, it reads once, few, many or a size class.

v_gene: TRBV6-5
abundance: -
j_gene: TRBJ2-7
d_gene: TRBD2
CDR3aa: CAITPSLAGGYEQYF
CDR3nt: TGTGCCATCACCCCCTCTCTAGCGGGAGGGTACGAGCAGTACTTC

v_gene: TRBV7-2
abundance: -
j_gene: TRBJ2-1
d_gene: TRBD1
CDR3aa: CASSLAAGGYNEQFF
CDR3nt: TGTGCCAGCAGCTTAGCCGCAGGGGGATACAATGAGCAGTTCTTC

v_gene: TRBV28
abundance: -
j_gene: TRBJ1-5
d_gene: -
CDR3aa: CASSSTGTWSQPQHF
CDR3nt: TGTGCCAGCAGTTCCACCGGGACATGGAGTCAGCCCCAGCATTTT

v_gene: TRBV30
abundance: -
j_gene: TRBJ2-1
d_gene: -
CDR3aa: CAWSDGDSYNEQFF
CDR3nt: TGTGCCTGGAGCGACGGGGACTCCTACAATGAGCAGTTCTTC

v_gene: TRBV11-2
abundance: -
j_gene: TRBJ2-7
d_gene: -
CDR3aa: CASSLLLGDEQYF
CDR3nt: TGTGCCAGCAGCTTACTCCTGGGCGACGAGCAGTACTTC

v_gene: TRBV5-1
abundance: once
j_gene: TRBJ2-3
d_gene: -
CDR3aa: CASSFTTSTGTDTQYF
CDR3nt: TGCGCCAGCAGCTTTACGACTTCGACTGGCACAGATACGCAGTATTTT

v_gene: TRBV27
abundance: -
j_gene: TRBJ2-7
d_gene: TRBD2
CDR3aa: CASIRTLSGNWNEQYF
CDR3nt: TGTGCCAGCATCCGTACCTTAAGCGGGAATTGGAACGAGCAGTACTTC

v_gene: TRBV29-1
abundance: -
j_gene: TRBJ2-1
d_gene: TRBD2
CDR3aa: CSVGGRLEVEQFF
CDR3nt: TGCAGCGTTGGCGGGAGATTGGAGGTTGAGCAGTTCTTC

v_gene: TRBV19
abundance: -
j_gene: TRBJ1-2
d_gene: -
CDR3aa: CASGQGWGYTF
CDR3nt: TGTGCCAGTGGGCAGGGTTGGGGCTACACCTTC

v_gene: TRBV5-6
abundance: few
j_gene: TRBJ2-7
d_gene: -
CDR3aa: CASSLGRGTTYEQYF
CDR3nt: TGTGCCAGCAGCTTGGGGCGGGGAACGACCTACGAGCAGTACTTC

v_gene: TRBV5-4
abundance: -
j_gene: TRBJ2-1
d_gene: TRBD2
CDR3aa: CASSSGLAGRNEQFF
CDR3nt: TGTGCCAGCAGCTCGGGACTAGCGGGGCGAAATGAGCAGTTCTTC

v_gene: TRBV5-4
abundance: -
j_gene: TRBJ1-4
d_gene: -
CDR3aa: CASSSGSTNEKLFF
CDR3nt: TGTGCCAGCAGCTCAGGATCCACTAATGAAAAACTGTTTTTT

v_gene: TRBV19
abundance: -
j_gene: TRBJ2-7
d_gene: -
CDR3aa: CATRDLNYEQYF
CDR3nt: TGTGCCACCCGGGACTTAAACTACGAGCAGTACTTC

v_gene: TRBV11-2
abundance: -
j_gene: TRBJ2-7
d_gene: TRBD1
CDR3aa: CASSLALGQGYEQYF
CDR3nt: TGTGCCAGCAGCTTAGCTTTAGGACAGGGCTACGAGCAGTACTTC

v_gene: TRBV29-1
abundance: -
j_gene: TRBJ2-1
d_gene: -
CDR3aa: CSLARPDLHNEQFF
CDR3nt: TGCAGTTTAGCGAGACCCGATCTTCACAATGAGCAGTTCTTC

v_gene: TRBV13
abundance: once
j_gene: TRBJ2-5
d_gene: -
CDR3aa: CASSLGRDPEYF
CDR3nt: TGTGCCAGCAGCTTAGGCCGGGACCCTGAGTACTTC

v_gene: TRBV5-6
abundance: -
j_gene: TRBJ1-1
d_gene: TRBD1
CDR3aa: CASSLVRDRGTEAFF
CDR3nt: TGTGCCAGCAGCTTGGTACGGGACAGGGGCACTGAAGCTTTCTTT

v_gene: TRBV7-8
abundance: -
j_gene: TRBJ1-2
d_gene: -
CDR3aa: CASSSNPGQDYGYTF
CDR3nt: TGTGCCAGCAGCTCAAACCCGGGACAAGACTATGGCTACACCTTC

v_gene: TRBV5-8
abundance: -
j_gene: TRBJ2-7
d_gene: TRBD1
CDR3aa: CASSLRQGAWEQYF
CDR3nt: TGTGCCAGCAGCTTGAGGCAGGGGGCGTGGGAGCAGTACTTC

v_gene: TRBV5-8
abundance: -
j_gene: TRBJ1-1
d_gene: -
CDR3aa: CASSLGLMNTEAFF
CDR3nt: TGTGCCAGCAGCCTCGGGCTAATGAACACTGAAGCTTTCTTT

v_gene: TRBV6-4
abundance: once
j_gene: TRBJ2-5
d_gene: TRBD2
CDR3aa: CASSAAGDTGTQYF
CDR3nt: TGTGCCAGCAGTGCCGCGGGGGATACAGGGACCCAGTACTTC

v_gene: TRBV19
abundance: -
j_gene: TRBJ1-5
d_gene: -
CDR3aa: CASSNIRGDQPQHF
CDR3nt: TGTGCCAGTAGTAACATCCGTGGGGATCAGCCCCAGCATTTT

v_gene: TRBV7-9
abundance: -
j_gene: TRBJ2-2
d_gene: -
CDR3aa: CASSLGLATHTGELFF
CDR3nt: TGTGCCAGCAGCTTAGGGCTAGCGACCCACACCGGGGAGCTGTTTTTT

v_gene: TRBV7-9
abundance: -
j_gene: TRBJ1-1
d_gene: -
CDR3aa: CASTWDTEAFF
CDR3nt: TGTGCCAGCACCTGGGACACTGAAGCTTTCTTT